This T cell receptor (beta chain) stems from a study of glioma-infiltrating T cells. Study outcomes and limitations: Very few CDR3 sequences were shared between tissue and blood.

The V segment lost 6 bases and the J segment 6 bases; nucleotides outside the gene matches: 6. CDR3 length equals 14 residues. Germline loops: CDR1 MNHNS, CDR2 SASEGT. This clonotype was observed a handful of times. Its antigen is currently unknown. Using RNA template, CDR3s of TCR alpha and beta were amplified with iRepertoire arm-PCR. TCRdb redid the calling of the multiplex PCR reads with MiXCR, one entry per CDR3 protein. The table has around 150,000 distinct CDR3 sequences, roughly 43% seen once; the top ten hold 15% to 25%. This sequence joins TRBV6-1 and TRBJ2-1; 9 bases match TRBD1. The origin of this receptor is a human donor with low-grade glioma or glioblastoma, undergoing nonglioma brain surgery, or in good health (not recorded which). Specimen: glioma tissue, nonneoplastic brain tissue, or PBMCs (not recorded which). CDR3 DNA sequence: TGTGCCAGCAGAACCCTGGACAGGGGCAATGAGCAGTTCTTC. Encoded protein: CASRTLDRGNEQFF.